This entry concerns a single T cell receptor beta chain. What antigen it recognizes has not been identified. One base away there is no much larger clone; base qualities are not given. The library was generated by PCR. Data came from an Illumina HiSeq 2500. TCR libraries were prepared with molecular barcoding, using unique molecular identifiers to normalize TCRbeta repertoire quantification. TCRdb reanalyzed the raw reads on its own, using fastp at Q25 for trimming and MiXCR for clone calling, and kept in-frame beta chains. Each CDR3 protein gets just one entry, which takes the most common genes and DNA from the rows behind it. For this sample there are about 600,000 distinct CDR3 sequences; roughly a tenth appear just once. The ten largest clones take up less than 5% of the sample. The data stem from a study of T-cell reconstitution after alpha-beta-depleted transplantation in children (TCRdb year 2016). Study-level background: Using TCR repertoire profiling, the study quantitatively followed how T-cell immune reconstitution unfolded in children after TCRalphabeta/CD19-depleted allogeneic hematopoietic cell transplantation.

Sequencing used PBMCs from the stem cell graft donor, obtained from the stem cell graft. This TCR was recovered from a human donor who donated a stem cell graft to a child with acute myeloid leukemia.

The DNA is TGCAGTGCTAGAGTACAGGGTGGGTTCTCTGGGGCCAACGTCCTGACTTTC. It is translated as CSARVQGGFSGANVLTF. This sequence uses TRBV20-1 and TRBJ2-6; TRBD1 is a weak D gene call, 6 bases matching. The junction shows trimming of 1 base on V and 0 bases on J, plus 13 bases between the germline ends. Its CDR3 holds 17 amino acids, cysteine through phenylalanine. This entry keeps only the CDR3 DNA: 51 bases, framed from base 1. CDR1 and CDR2 are drawn from the germline V gene (reference sequence): DFQATT, SNEGSKA.